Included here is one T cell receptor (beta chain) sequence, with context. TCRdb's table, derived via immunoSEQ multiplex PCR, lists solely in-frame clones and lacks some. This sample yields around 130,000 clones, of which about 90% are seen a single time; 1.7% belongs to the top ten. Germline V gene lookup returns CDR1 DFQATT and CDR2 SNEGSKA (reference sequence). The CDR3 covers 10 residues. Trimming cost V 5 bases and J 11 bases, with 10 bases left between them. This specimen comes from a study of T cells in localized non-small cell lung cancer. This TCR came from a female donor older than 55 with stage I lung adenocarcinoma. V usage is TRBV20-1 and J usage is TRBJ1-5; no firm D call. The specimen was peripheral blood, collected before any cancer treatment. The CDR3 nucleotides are TGCAGTGCTTCAGATTTGGCCCAGCATTTT. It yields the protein CSASDLAQHF.